This T cell receptor beta chain originates from a study of PD-1 blockade in classical Hodgkin lymphoma. Study-wide results and caveats: By cycle point C4D1, TCR diversity had risen significantly in CD4+ cells (but not CD8+ cells).

CDR3 length: 16 amino acids. Germline-derived CDR1 and CDR2 are SGHNT and YYREEE (reference sequence). The V end was cut by 2 bases, the J end by 0 bases, with 11 bases between. Worth noting for this clone: Its specificity is unknown.

Each patient's relapse followed autologous stem cell transplantation, and brentuximab vedotin exposure varied. Profiled with immunoSEQ multiplex PCR; TCRdb holds only in-frame clones, not every one. The table records 66,000 or so clones, 71% of them present only once. V is TRBV5-4 and J is TRBJ1-4; D unresolved. The material was peripheral blood mononuclear cells (PBMCs), obtained before the second cycle of nivolumab. This receptor was obtained from a human donor with classical Hodgkin lymphoma. CDR3 loop: CASSLGRTATNEKLFF. The DNA of the CDR3 is TGTGCCAGCAGCTTAGGGCGCACTGCAACTAATGAAAAACTGTTTTTT.